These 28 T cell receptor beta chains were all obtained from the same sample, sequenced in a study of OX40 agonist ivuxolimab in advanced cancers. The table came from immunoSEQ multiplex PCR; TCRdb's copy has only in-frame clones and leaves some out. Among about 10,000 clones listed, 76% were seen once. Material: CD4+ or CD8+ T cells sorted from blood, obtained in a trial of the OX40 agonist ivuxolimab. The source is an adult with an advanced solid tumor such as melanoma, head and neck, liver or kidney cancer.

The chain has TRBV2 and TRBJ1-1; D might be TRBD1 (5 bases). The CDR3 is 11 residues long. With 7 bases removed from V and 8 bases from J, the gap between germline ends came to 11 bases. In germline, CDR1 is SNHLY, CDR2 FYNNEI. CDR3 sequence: CASKGAREAFF. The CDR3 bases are TGTGCCAGCAAAGGGGCCAGGGAAGCTTTCTTT.

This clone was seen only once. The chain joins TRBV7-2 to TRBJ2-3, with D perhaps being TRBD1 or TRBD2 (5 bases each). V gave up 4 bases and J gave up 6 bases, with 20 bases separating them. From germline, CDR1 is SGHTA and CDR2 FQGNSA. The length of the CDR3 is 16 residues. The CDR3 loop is CASSSVGPGSMDTQYF. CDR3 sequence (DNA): TGTGCCAGCAGCTCAGTGGGGCCGGGATCGATGGATACGCAGTATTTT.

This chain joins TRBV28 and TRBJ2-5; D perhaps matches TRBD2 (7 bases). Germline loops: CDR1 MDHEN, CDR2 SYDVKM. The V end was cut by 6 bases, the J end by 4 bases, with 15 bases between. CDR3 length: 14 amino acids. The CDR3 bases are TGTGCCAGCAGATTCCCGGGGGGCAGAGAGACCCAGTACTTC. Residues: CASRFPGGRETQYF.

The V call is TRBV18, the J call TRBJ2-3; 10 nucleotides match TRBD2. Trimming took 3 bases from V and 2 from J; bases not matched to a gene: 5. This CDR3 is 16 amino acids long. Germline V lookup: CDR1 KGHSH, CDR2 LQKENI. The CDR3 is CASSPASGGYTDTQYF. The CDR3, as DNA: TGTGCCAGCTCACCCGCTAGCGGGGGATACACAGATACGCAGTATTTT. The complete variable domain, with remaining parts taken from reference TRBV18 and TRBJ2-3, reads NAGVMQNPRHLVRRRGQEARLRCSPMKGHSHVYWYRQLPEEGLKFMVYLQKENIIDESGMPKERFSAEFPKEGPSILRIQQVVRGDSAAYFCASSPASGGYTDTQYFGPGTRLTVL.

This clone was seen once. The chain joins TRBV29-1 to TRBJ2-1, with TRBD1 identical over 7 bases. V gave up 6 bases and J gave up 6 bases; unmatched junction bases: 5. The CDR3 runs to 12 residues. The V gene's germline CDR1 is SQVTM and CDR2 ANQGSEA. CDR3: CSVGHRGNEQFF. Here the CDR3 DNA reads TGCAGCGTGGGCCACAGGGGCAATGAGCAGTTCTTC.

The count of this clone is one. The CDR3 protein is CASIANRDANTGELFF. Here the CDR3 DNA reads TGTGCCAGCATCGCAAACAGGGACGCGAACACCGGGGAGCTGTTTTTT. The chain recombines TRBV19 with TRBJ2-2; TRBD1 is a possible D gene (6 bases). V was clipped by 9 bases and J by 0 bases, with 17 bases between them. CDR1 and CDR2 from the germline V gene are LNHDA and SQIVND (reference sequence). The CDR3 covers 16 residues.

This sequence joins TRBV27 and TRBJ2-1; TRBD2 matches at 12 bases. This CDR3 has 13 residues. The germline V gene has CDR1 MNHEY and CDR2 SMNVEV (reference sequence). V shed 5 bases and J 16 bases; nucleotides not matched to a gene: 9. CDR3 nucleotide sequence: TGTGCCAGCAGTCCCCTAGCGGGGGGGATACCCTTCTTC. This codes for CASSPLAGGIPFF.

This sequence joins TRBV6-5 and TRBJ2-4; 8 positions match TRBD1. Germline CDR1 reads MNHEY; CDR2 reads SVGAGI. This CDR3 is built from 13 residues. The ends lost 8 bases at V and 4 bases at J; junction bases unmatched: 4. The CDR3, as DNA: TGTGCCAGCGCACAGGGGGATAAAAACATTCAGTACTTC. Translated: CASAQGDKNIQYF.

The CDR3 here is CASSVPLRRTDTQYF. CDR3 DNA: TGCGCCAGCAGCGTGCCCCTGCGTAGAACAGATACGCAGTATTTT. This chain links TRBV5-1 with TRBJ2-3; D ambiguous. CDR1 and CDR2 (germline): SGHRS, YFSETQ. The V gene lost 4 bases and the J gene lost 3 bases, with 15 bases spanning the gap. This CDR3 is 15 amino acids long.

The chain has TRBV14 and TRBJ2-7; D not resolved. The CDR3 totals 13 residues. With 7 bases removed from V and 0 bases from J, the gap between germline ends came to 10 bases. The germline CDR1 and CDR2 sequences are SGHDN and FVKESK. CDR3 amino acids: CASMGYPSYEQYF. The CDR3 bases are TGTGCCAGCATGGGGTACCCCTCCTACGAGCAGTACTTC.

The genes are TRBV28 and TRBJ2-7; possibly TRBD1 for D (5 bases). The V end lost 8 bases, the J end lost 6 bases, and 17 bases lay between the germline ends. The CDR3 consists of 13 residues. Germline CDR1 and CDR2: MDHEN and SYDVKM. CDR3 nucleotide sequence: TGTGCCAGCCGCACGACTGACAGACGCGAGCAGTACTTC. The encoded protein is CASRTTDRREQYF.

CDR3 in DNA: TGTGCCATCAGTGATTCACAGGGGGTGGTTGACACTGAAGCTTTCTTT. This gives the protein CAISDSQGVVDTEAFF. The V and J genes are TRBV10-3 and TRBJ1-1; 8 positions agree with TRBD1. The ends lost 3 bases at V and 3 bases at J; junction bases unmatched: 9. Germline V gene sequence: CDR1 ENHRY, CDR2 SYGVKD. This CDR3 spans 16 amino acids.

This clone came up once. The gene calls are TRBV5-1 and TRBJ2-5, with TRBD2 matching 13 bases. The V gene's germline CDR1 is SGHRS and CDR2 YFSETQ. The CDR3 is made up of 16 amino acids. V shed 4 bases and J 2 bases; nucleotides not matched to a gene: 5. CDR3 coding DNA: TGCGCCAGCAGCACCGGGACTAGCGGGGCTCAAGAGACCCAGTACTTC. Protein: CASSTGTSGAQETQYF.

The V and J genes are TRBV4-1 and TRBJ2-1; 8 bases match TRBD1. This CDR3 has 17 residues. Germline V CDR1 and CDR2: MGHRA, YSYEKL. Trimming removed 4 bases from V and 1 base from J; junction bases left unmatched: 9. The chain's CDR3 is CASSPPLTGESYNEQFF. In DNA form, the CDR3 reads TGCGCCAGCAGCCCGCCGCTGACAGGGGAATCCTACAATGAGCAGTTCTTC.

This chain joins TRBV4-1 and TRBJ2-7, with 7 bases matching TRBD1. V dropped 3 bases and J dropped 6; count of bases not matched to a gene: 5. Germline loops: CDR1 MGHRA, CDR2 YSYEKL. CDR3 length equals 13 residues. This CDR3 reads CASSQATGPEQYF. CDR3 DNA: TGCGCCAGCAGCCAGGCGACAGGGCCCGAGCAGTACTTC.

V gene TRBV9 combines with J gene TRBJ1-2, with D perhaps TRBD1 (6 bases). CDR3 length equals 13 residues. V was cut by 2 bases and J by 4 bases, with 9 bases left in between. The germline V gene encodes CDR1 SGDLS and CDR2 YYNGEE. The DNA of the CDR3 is TGTGCCAGCAGCGTCGCAGGGGCCTATGGCTACACCTTC. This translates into CASSVAGAYGYTF.

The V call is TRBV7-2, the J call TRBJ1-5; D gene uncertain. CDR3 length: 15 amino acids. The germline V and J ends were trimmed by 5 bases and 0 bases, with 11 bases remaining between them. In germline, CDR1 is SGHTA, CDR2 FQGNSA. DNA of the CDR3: TGTGCCAGCAGCCCCTCACAGAATAGCAATCAGCCCCAGCATTTT. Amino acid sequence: CASSPSQNSNQPQHF.

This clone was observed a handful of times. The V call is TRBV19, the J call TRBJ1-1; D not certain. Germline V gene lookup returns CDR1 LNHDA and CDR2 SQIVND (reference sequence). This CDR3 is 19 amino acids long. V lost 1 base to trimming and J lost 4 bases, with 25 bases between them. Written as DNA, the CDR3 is TGTGCCAGTAGTATAGGAATGGGCGGAGGTTTGCGGGTAGGCACTGAAGCTTTCTTT. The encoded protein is CASSIGMGGGLRVGTEAFF.

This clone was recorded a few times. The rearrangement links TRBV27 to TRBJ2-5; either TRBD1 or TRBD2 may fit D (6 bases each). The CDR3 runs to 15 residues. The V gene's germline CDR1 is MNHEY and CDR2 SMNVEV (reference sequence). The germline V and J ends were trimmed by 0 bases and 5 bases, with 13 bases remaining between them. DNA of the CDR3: TGTGCCAGCAGTTTATCCCTTAGGGGGGAGGAGACCCAGTACTTC. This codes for CASSLSLRGEETQYF.

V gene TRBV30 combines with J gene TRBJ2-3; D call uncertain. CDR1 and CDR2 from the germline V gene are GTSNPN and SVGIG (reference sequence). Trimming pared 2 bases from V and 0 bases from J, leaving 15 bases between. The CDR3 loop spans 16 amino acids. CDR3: CAWSNLESPSTDTQYF. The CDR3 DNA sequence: TGTGCCTGGAGTAATCTTGAGTCTCCTAGCACAGATACGCAGTATTTT.

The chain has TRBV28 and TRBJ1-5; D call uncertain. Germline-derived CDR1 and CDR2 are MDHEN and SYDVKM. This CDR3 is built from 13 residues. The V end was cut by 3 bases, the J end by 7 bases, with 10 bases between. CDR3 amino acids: CASSFRGWQPQHF. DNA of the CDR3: TGTGCCAGCAGTTTTCGAGGTTGGCAGCCCCAGCATTTT.

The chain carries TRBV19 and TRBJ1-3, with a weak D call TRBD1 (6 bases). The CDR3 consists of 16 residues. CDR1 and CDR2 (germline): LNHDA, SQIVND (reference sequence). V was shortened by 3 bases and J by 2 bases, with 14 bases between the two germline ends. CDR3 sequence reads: CASSMGTGYAGNTIYF. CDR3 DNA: TGTGCCAGTAGTATGGGAACAGGGTATGCTGGAAACACCATATATTTT.

CDR3 DNA sequence: TGTGCCAGCAGCCAAGCCCATGGGACCGGCGCCCCCTACGAGCAGTACTTC. Amino acid sequence: CASSQAHGTGAPYEQYF. V is TRBV4-2 and J is TRBJ2-7; tentatively, D is TRBD1 or TRBD2 (5 bases each). V dropped 1 base and J dropped 2 bases, with 18 bases sitting between them. From germline, CDR1 is LGHNA and CDR2 YNFKEQ. The CDR3 length is 17 residues.

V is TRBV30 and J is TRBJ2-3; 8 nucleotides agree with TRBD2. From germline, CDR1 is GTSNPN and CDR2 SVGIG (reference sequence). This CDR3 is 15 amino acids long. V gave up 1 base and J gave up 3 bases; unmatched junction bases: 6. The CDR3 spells CAWSGVGGGTDTQYF. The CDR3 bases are TGTGCCTGGAGTGGGGTCGGCGGGGGGACAGATACGCAGTATTTT.

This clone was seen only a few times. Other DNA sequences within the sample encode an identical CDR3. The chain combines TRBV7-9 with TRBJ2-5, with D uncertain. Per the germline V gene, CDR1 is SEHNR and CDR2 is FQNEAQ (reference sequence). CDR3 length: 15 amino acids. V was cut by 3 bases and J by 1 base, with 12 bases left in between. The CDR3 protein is CASSFTADFQETQYF. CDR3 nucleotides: TGTGCCAGCAGCTTTACAGCCGATTTCCAAGAGACCCAGTACTTC.

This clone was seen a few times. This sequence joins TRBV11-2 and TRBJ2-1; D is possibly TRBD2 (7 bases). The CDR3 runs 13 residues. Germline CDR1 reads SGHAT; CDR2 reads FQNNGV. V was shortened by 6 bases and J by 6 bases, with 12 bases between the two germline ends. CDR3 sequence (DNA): TGTGCCAGCAGTGGCGGGGGCCTCAATGAGCAGTTCTTC. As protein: CASSGGGLNEQFF.

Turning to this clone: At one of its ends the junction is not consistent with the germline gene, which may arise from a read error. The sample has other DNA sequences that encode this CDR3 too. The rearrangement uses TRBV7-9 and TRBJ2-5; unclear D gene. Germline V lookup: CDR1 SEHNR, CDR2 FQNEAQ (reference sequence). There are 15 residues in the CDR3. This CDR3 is CASSFTADFQETQYF. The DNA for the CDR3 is TGTGCCAGCAGCTTTACAGCCGATTTCCAAGAGACTCAGTACTTC.

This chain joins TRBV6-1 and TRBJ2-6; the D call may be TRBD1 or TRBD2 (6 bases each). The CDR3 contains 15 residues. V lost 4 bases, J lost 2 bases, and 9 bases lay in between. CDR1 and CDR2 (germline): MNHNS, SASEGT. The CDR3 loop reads CASSVEGAGANVLTF. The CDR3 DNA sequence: TGTGCCAGCAGTGTGGAGGGGGCTGGGGCCAACGTCCTGACTTTC.